The next 2 T cell receptor beta chains were all read from a single sample in a study of blood T cell repertoires in COVID-19. Repertoires were generated with immunoSEQ multiplex PCR, while TCRdb's copy carries only in-frame clones and drops some. The sample contains some 150,000 clones, approximately 86% of which appear only once. The sequencing sample was made of peripheral blood. Receptor source: a man between 65 and 79 years old with acute or convalescent COVID-19.

The CDR3 loop reads CASSGGTSGRGGGQETQYF. As DNA, the CDR3 is TGTGCCAGCAGTGGCGGGACTAGCGGGAGAGGGGGGGGCCAAGAGACCCAGTACTTC. The chain has TRBV2 and TRBJ2-5; 14 bases line up with TRBD2. The CDR3 has 19 residues. The germline CDR1 and CDR2 sequences are SNHLY and FYNNEI. Germline trimming cut 4 bases from V and 1 base from J; bases unmatched to any gene: 11.

The chain couples TRBV24-1 to TRBJ2-3; the match to TRBD2 covers 10 bases. The trim removed 4 bases at V and 1 base at J, leaving 4 bases unmatched. The length of the CDR3 is 16 residues. Germline CDR1 reads KGHDR; CDR2 reads SFDVKD. In DNA form, the CDR3 reads TGTGCCACCAGTGACCGGACTAGCGGCCGCACAGATACGCAGTATTTT. Translating it yields CATSDRTSGRTDTQYF.